This T cell receptor (beta chain) was recorded in a study of chemoradiotherapy in HPV16-positive cancers. Findings and limits, study-wide: Candidate HPV-specific clones and E7-related TCR motifs grew in tumor during treatment. Better recurrence-free survival went with HPV-responsive T-cell expansion in HPV16-positive patients.

Germline assignment: CDR1 SGHTA and CDR2 FQGTGA. Trimming left V 0 bases short and J 0 bases short, with 6 bases between. CDR3 length equals 15 residues. Clones were read by immunoSEQ multiplex PCR, and TCRdb kept only the in-frame ones, dropping some. This sample has fewer than 30,000 clones; roughly 94% occur once, and the top ten carry approximately 2.7%. As for this clone: Its antigen remains unidentified.

Repeated repertoire sampling spanned the course of chemoradiotherapy. The V call is TRBV7-3, the J call TRBJ2-1; weak D call: TRBD2 (5 bases). The specimen was obtained from a patient who underwent chemoradiotherapy. The source is a human donor with HPV-associated anogenital cancer. CDR3 sequence: CASSLTGDSYNEQFF. In DNA form, the CDR3 reads TGTGCCAGCAGCTTAACCGGGGACTCCTACAATGAGCAGTTCTTC.